This T cell receptor (beta chain) was found in a study of regulatory T cells in long-lasting Graves disease. The germline V gene encodes CDR1 SGHVS and CDR2 FNYEAQ. V was pared by 7 bases and J by 4 bases, with 9 bases of the junction left unmatched. The CDR3 loop spans 15 amino acids. In building TCR beta libraries, iRepertoire HTBI primers were used together with Arm-PCR of CDR3 regions. Under the authors' procedure: Identified segments across samples numbered some 62 TRBV and 14 to 15 TRBJ. TCRdb independently ran MiXCR on the multiplex PCR reads; one entry per CDR3 protein. The V and J calls were not made by the authors but by TCRdb's processing. Among 580,000 or so distinct CDR3 sequences listed, about 16% were seen once. Indicated time point: newly diagnosed GD, antithyroid drugs for less than 3 months. Preparation of the TCR library used RNA extracted from PBMCs. Peripheral blood, at 8.5 to 9 milliliters, went into EDTA tubes.

These sequences were also reported in another study, on T cells in Graves' hyperthyroidism and ophthalmopathy. That study adds: Exclusion followed for patients with uncontrolled infection, other autoimmune disease, pregnancy or lactation.

The chain employs TRBV7-6 and TRBJ1-5, with 8 bases lining up with TRBD1. Sequenced material: peripheral blood mononuclear cells (PBMCs), taken at new diagnosis, from a patient treated with antithyroid drugs. The TCR was taken from a young man with Graves disease. The CDR3 protein is CASTLGQGPNQPQHF. DNA for the CDR3: TGTGCCAGCACCCTAGGACAGGGCCCTAATCAGCCCCAGCATTTT.